A single sample gave rise to the 22 T cell receptor beta chains below, sequenced in a study of shared clonotypes between healthy human individuals. The method was immunoSEQ multiplex PCR; TCRdb's version includes in-frame clones alone and lacks a portion of them. The table lists 400,000 to 600,000 clones, 90% to 96% of them singletons. Sequenced input: naive CD4+ T cells sorted from blood. This sample's subset: CD45RA+ positively selected. Receptor source: a woman aged 30 to 39 in good health.

The chain joins TRBV28 to TRBJ1-2; D possibly corresponds to TRBD1 (5 bases). The V gene lost 11 bases and the J gene lost 6 bases, with 16 bases spanning the gap. CDR1 and CDR2 (germline): MDHEN, SYDVKM. The CDR3 covers 12 residues. This chain's CDR3 is CASVQKGNGYTF. CDR3 DNA: TGTGCCTCCGTTCAGAAGGGGAATGGCTACACCTTC.

The V gene is TRBV7-9, the J gene TRBJ2-7, with 7 bases that match TRBD2. The CDR3 length is 11 residues. Germline CDR1 reads SEHNR; CDR2 reads FQNEAQ (reference sequence). The V gene end was trimmed by 6 bases and the J gene end by 4 bases; junction bases not matched to a gene: 0. The CDR3 DNA reads TGTGCCAGCAGGCGGGAGTACGAGCAGTACTTC. This gives the protein CASRREYEQYF.

The chain carries TRBV5-1 and TRBJ1-2; 7 nucleotides line up with TRBD1. Germline V gene sequence: CDR1 SGHRS, CDR2 YFSETQ. J gave up 1 base and V 4 bases, and 4 bases lay outside the gene matches. The CDR3 runs to 14 residues. The chain's CDR3 is CASSVTGDNYGYTF. The CDR3 DNA reads as TGCGCCAGCAGCGTAACAGGGGATAACTATGGCTACACCTTC. The variable domain in full, completed from reference TRBV5-1 and TRBJ1-2, reads KAGVTQTPRYLIKTRGQQVTLSCSPISGHRSVSWYQQTPGQGLQFLFEYFSETQRNKGNFPGRFSGRQFSNSRSEMNVSTLELGDSALYLCASSVTGDNYGYTFGSGTRLTVV.

The chain is built from TRBV9 and TRBJ2-1; 7 bases are shared with TRBD2. The CDR3 is 15 residues long. CDR1 and CDR2 (germline): SGDLS, YYNGEE. V was pared by 2 bases and J by 2 bases, with 4 bases of the junction left unmatched. The CDR3 region has the DNA TGTGCCAGCAGCGTTTCTAGCGGCCCCTACAATGAGCAGTTCTTC. The encoded protein is CASSVSSGPYNEQFF. The variable domain in full, with the rest retrieved from reference TRBV9 and TRBJ2-1, is DSGVTQTPKHLITATGQRVTLRCSPRSGDLSVYWYQQSLDQGLQFLIQYYNGEERAKGNILERFSAQQFPDLHSELNLSSLELGDSALYFCASSVSSGPYNEQFFGPGTRLTVL.

A word on this clone: The junction and the germline gene differ at one end; a read error may be behind it. The genes are TRBV7-9 and TRBJ2-3; 9 nucleotides agree with TRBD2. This CDR3 spans 16 amino acids. Germline CDR1 and CDR2: SEHNR and FQNEAQ (reference sequence). The CDR3 sequence is CASSSVGAGGTDTQYF. In DNA form, the CDR3 reads TGTGCCAGCAGCTCCGTGGGAGCGGGAGGCACGGATACGCAGTATTTT.

This clone was counted once. This chain joins TRBV6-6 and TRBJ2-5, with 7 bases identical to TRBD2. The CDR3 loop spans 15 amino acids. Trimming took 6 bases from V and 4 from J; bases not matched to a gene: 11. Germline CDR1 reads MNHNY; CDR2 reads SVGAGI (reference sequence). The CDR3: CASSPPGRRLETQYF. For the CDR3, the DNA is TGTGCCAGCAGCCCCCCCGGGAGGAGGTTAGAGACCCAGTACTTC.

The rearrangement joins TRBV5-1 to TRBJ1-1, with no clear D. Germline values: CDR1 SGHRS, CDR2 YFSETQ. CDR3 length equals 13 residues. Trimming left V 3 bases short and J 3 bases short, with 9 bases between. This chain's CDR3 is CASSSGRYTEAFF. As DNA, the CDR3 is TGCGCCAGCAGCTCGGGGAGGTACACTGAAGCTTTCTTT.

The V and J genes are TRBV28 and TRBJ2-1; possibly TRBD1 for D (6 bases). CDR3 length: 12 residues. Germline values: CDR1 MDHEN, CDR2 SYDVKM. V lost 5 bases, J lost 8 bases, and 10 bases lay in between. CDR3 loop: CASSTGYHEQFF. The CDR3 DNA reads TGTGCCAGCAGTACAGGGTATCATGAGCAGTTCTTC.

The V and J genes are TRBV28 and TRBJ2-7; a possible D gene is TRBD2 (5 bases). The CDR3 totals 18 residues. Germline CDR1 reads MDHEN; CDR2 reads SYDVKM. V lost 5 bases and J lost 3, with 26 bases in between. CDR3 DNA sequence: TGTGCCAGCAGTCGAAGAAGGGAGTACGGGGTTAAGGTCTACGAGCAGTACTTC. Its protein is CASSRRREYGVKVYEQYF.

This sequence joins TRBV9 and TRBJ2-5; D possibly uses TRBD1 or TRBD2 (5 bases each). V was shortened by 0 bases and J by 3 bases, with 15 bases between the two germline ends. The CDR3 consists of 16 residues. Per the germline V gene, CDR1 is SGDLS and CDR2 is YYNGEE. The CDR3 DNA follows: TGTGCCAGCAGCGTAGGATCCCTACGAGGGGAAGAGACCCAGTACTTC. Translating it yields CASSVGSLRGEETQYF.

The chain has TRBV13 and TRBJ2-2; 14 bases line up with TRBD2. Germline V gene data show CDR1 as PRHDT and CDR2 as FYEKMQ (reference sequence). V was clipped by 4 bases and J by 7 bases; unmatched bases: 5. CDR3 length equals 16 residues. The CDR3 DNA sequence: TGTGCCAGCAGCTCGGGACTAGCGGGAGCTATCGGGGAGCTGTTTTTT. It yields the protein CASSSGLAGAIGELFF.

The V and J genes are TRBV4-1 and TRBJ1-2, with TRBD1 matching 8 bases. Germline values: CDR1 MGHRA, CDR2 YSYEKL. CDR3 length: 16 residues. V shed 2 bases and J 3 bases; nucleotides not matched to a gene: 8. The chain's CDR3 is CASSQSVQGGYYGYTF. CDR3 DNA sequence: TGCGCCAGCAGCCAAAGCGTACAGGGGGGGTACTATGGCTACACCTTC.

Here the CDR3 DNA reads TGTGCCACCCGGACCCGGGGGAACACCGGGGAGCTGTTTTTT. Its protein product is CATRTRGNTGELFF. The chain recombines TRBV15 with TRBJ2-2; weak D call: TRBD2 (5 bases). The germline CDR1 and CDR2 sequences are LNHNV and YYDKDF (reference sequence). V gave up 8 bases and J gave up 1 base, with 11 bases separating them. The CDR3 contains 14 residues.

The genes are TRBV27 and TRBJ2-5; D not resolved. Looked up from germline, CDR1 is MNHEY and CDR2 is SMNVEV (reference sequence). The CDR3 extends over 12 amino acids. Deletions cut 2 bases from V and 7 bases from J, with 8 bases between. For the CDR3, the DNA is TGTGCCAGCAGTTTAGGGAAGGGGACCCAGTACTTC. This encodes CASSLGKGTQYF.

This chain connects TRBV28 to TRBJ2-7, with TRBD2 identical over 11 bases. The V segment lost 5 bases and the J segment 2 bases; nucleotides outside the gene matches: 17. This CDR3 comprises 19 residues. Looked up from germline, CDR1 is MDHEN and CDR2 is SYDVKM. CDR3 nucleotides: TGTGCCAGCAGTGCTAAACCACTAAGACTAGCGGGATTCCCCTACGAGCAGTACTTC. Residues: CASSAKPLRLAGFPYEQYF.

The V gene is TRBV2, the J gene TRBJ1-1, with 7 bases identical to TRBD1. CDR1 and CDR2 from the germline V gene are SNHLY and FYNNEI. Trimming took 8 bases from V and 1 from J; bases not matched to a gene: 10. CDR3 length equals 15 residues. The CDR3: CASRGGTARNTEAFF. The CDR3 DNA sequence: TGTGCCAGCCGAGGAGGGACAGCAAGGAACACTGAAGCTTTCTTT.

The chain has TRBV5-1 and TRBJ2-7; D may be TRBD1 (6 bases). The ends were cut back, 4 bases at V and 5 bases at J, with 10 bases in the middle. CDR3 size: 12 residues. CDR1 and CDR2 from the germline V gene are SGHRS and YFSETQ. Here the CDR3 DNA reads TGCGCCAGCAGCGACAGGACGGACGAGCAGTACTTC. This gives the protein CASSDRTDEQYF.

The chain combines TRBV2 with TRBJ2-7; possibly TRBD2 for D (6 bases). The CDR3 is made up of 14 amino acids. Germline V gives CDR1 SNHLY, CDR2 FYNNEI. V shed 8 bases and J shed 4 bases, with 18 bases lying between them. Here the CDR3 reads CASRVHSGTYEQYF. CDR3 nucleotides: TGTGCCAGCCGAGTCCATAGCGGTACGTACGAGCAGTACTTC.

The CDR3 DNA reads TGCGCCAGCAGCCAAGATGGGAGTTCAGAGAGGGAGCAGTACTTC. This sequence encodes CASSQDGSSEREQYF. The gene calls are TRBV4-1 and TRBJ2-7; TRBD2 might be the D (5 bases). Germline V gene lookup returns CDR1 MGHRA and CDR2 YSYEKL. CDR3 length: 15 residues. Between the trimmed V and J ends, which lost 0 bases and 7 bases, there was a span of 16 bases.

V usage is TRBV10-3 and J usage is TRBJ1-5; D call uncertain. The V and J ends lost 2 bases and 7 bases respectively, with 12 bases between them. CDR3 length: 14 residues. Per germline, CDR1 ENHRY and CDR2 SYGVKD. The CDR3 here is CAISENGVEQPQHF. In nucleotides, the CDR3 is TGTGCCATCAGTGAGAACGGGGTGGAACAGCCCCAGCATTTT.

The chain uses TRBV14 and TRBJ1-1, with no clear D. The germline V gene has CDR1 SGHDN and CDR2 FVKESK. Trimming stripped 1 base from V and 1 base from J, with 7 bases between. The CDR3 length is 14 residues. The DNA for the CDR3 is TGTGCCAGCAGCCAAGTGTACGGGAACACTGAAGCTTTCTTT. Translating it yields CASSQVYGNTEAFF.

The chain recombines TRBV9 with TRBJ1-2; 9 bases agree with TRBD1. CDR1 is SGDLS, CDR2 YYNGEE, per germline. The CDR3 is 14 residues long. Losses at the gene ends were 5 bases for V and 1 base for J; bases not matched to a gene: 3. This CDR3 reads CASRGTGINYGYTF. The CDR3 DNA is TGTGCCAGCAGGGGGACAGGGATTAACTATGGCTACACCTTC.